This passage covers 5 T cell receptor beta chains from one sample sequenced in a study of Graves' ophthalmopathy and Graves' hyperthyroidism. Investigators amplified TCR beta CDR3 regions from RNA transcripts. Amplification began with first-round RT-PCR using HTBI primers, then second-round multiplex PCR was performed. From the multiplex PCR reads, TCRdb called clonotypes with MiXCR, one entry per CDR3 protein. The sample has hundreds of thousands of distinct CDR3 sequences, under 25% seen once. The specimen sequenced was peripheral blood. Receptor source: a woman aged 18-30 years with stable Graves' hyperthyroidism.

This clonotype was picked up many times. The chain has TRBV24-1 and TRBJ2-2; 9 bases line up with TRBD1. The V segment lost 5 bases and the J segment 1 base; nucleotides outside the gene matches: 4. Germline assignment: CDR1 KGHDR and CDR2 SFDVKD. The CDR3 contains 16 residues. In nucleotides, the CDR3 is TGTGCCACCAGTGCCGCGGACAGGGGGAACACCGGGGAGCTGTTTTTT. It yields the protein CATSAADRGNTGELFF.

The chain carries TRBV6-5 and TRBJ1-3; no definite D call. The germline gives CDR1 MNHEY, CDR2 SVGAGI. Trimming shortened V by 2 bases and J by 0 bases, and 8 bases separated the two germline ends. The CDR3 runs to 15 residues. DNA of the CDR3: TGTGCCAGCAGTTACGAATTCGCCTCTGGAAACACCATATATTTT. Its translation is CASSYEFASGNTIYF.

This clonotype was recorded at least ten times. The V call is TRBV5-1, the J call TRBJ2-7, with D uncertain. The CDR3 contains 14 residues. The V end was cut by 0 bases, the J end by 8 bases, with 15 bases between. Per germline, CDR1 SGHRS and CDR2 YFSETQ. CDR3 in DNA: TGCGCCAGCAGCTTGGAGTACAGTACTACGAAGCAGTACTTC. This gives the protein CASSLEYSTTKQYF.

This clonotype appeared many times. The chain employs TRBV28 and TRBJ2-5, with D unresolved. CDR1 MDHEN and CDR2 SYDVKM come from the germline V gene. This CDR3 contains 13 residues. V was shortened by 3 bases and J by 5 bases, with 10 bases between the two germline ends. The CDR3 sequence is CASSFGPPETQYF. CDR3 sequence (DNA): TGTGCCAGCAGTTTCGGGCCGCCCGAGACCCAGTACTTC.

This clonotype was counted ten times or more. V and J are TRBV19 and TRBJ2-5; D is unclear. The CDR3 extends over 14 amino acids. CDR1 and CDR2 (germline): LNHDA, SQIVND (reference sequence). Trimming took off 3 bases at V and 1 base at J, with 9 bases between the two ends. For the CDR3, the DNA is TGTGCCAGTAGTATTTCTGATAGCCAAGAGACCCAGTACTTC. This translates into CASSISDSQETQYF.